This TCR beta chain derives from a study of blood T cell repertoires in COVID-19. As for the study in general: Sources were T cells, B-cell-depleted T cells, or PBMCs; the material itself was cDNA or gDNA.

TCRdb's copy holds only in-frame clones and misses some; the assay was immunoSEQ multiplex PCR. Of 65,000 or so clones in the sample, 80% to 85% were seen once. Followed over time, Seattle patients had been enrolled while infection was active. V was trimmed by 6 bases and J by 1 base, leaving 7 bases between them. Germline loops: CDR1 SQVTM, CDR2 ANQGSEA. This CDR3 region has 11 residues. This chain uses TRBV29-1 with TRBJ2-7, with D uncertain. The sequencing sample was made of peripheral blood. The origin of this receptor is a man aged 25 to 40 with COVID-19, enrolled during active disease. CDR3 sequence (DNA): TGCAGCGTCACAGAGTCCTACGAGCAGTACTTC. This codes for CSVTESYEQYF.